Listed below are T cell receptor beta chains from one sample, sequenced in a study of T cells expressing NK-cell markers. TCRdb reprocessed the 5' RACE reads, with one entry per CDR3 protein and no DNA. The sample holds about half a million distinct CDR3 sequences. Sequencing input: blood T cells: a sorted CD56 or NKG2C T cell subset, CD4+ or CD8+ T cells, or bulk PBMC T cells (not recorded which). These receptor sequences come from a woman aged 45-65 years in good health. Both conserved end residues are part of each CDR3. The order of the fields is CDR3 protein, V gene, J gene.

CASSGGDGYTF	TRBV9	TRBJ1-2
CATSLATEQFF	TRBV12-3/TRBV12-4	TRBJ2-1
CSASTGTRGYTF	TRBV20-1	TRBJ1-2
CSVRGTKNIQYF	TRBV29-1	TRBJ2-4
CASSYGLAWNEQFF	TRBV6-2/TRBV6-3	TRBJ2-1
CASSRSTSYNSPLHF	TRBV19	TRBJ1-6
CASTLLEGRFGGELFF	TRBV7-8	TRBJ2-2
CASSPTPAGTEAFF	TRBV12-3/TRBV12-4	TRBJ1-1
CASRPPRSGGDYNEQFF	TRBV25-1	TRBJ2-1
CASSPRRNEQFF	TRBV4-1	TRBJ2-1
CASSRDPGQGVSGELFF	TRBV14	TRBJ2-2
CATATVLRGEQYF	TRBV15	TRBJ2-7
CASSLVGLAGQETQYF	TRBV5-1	TRBJ2-5
CASSLDMGTTDTQYF	TRBV7-8	TRBJ2-3
CASSGGTGLRETQYF	TRBV2	TRBJ2-5
CASSQSVGAGGPKETQYF	TRBV4-1	TRBJ2-5
CASSLEGSPLHF	TRBV11-2	TRBJ1-6
CASSDSETGEQYF	TRBV6-4	TRBJ2-7